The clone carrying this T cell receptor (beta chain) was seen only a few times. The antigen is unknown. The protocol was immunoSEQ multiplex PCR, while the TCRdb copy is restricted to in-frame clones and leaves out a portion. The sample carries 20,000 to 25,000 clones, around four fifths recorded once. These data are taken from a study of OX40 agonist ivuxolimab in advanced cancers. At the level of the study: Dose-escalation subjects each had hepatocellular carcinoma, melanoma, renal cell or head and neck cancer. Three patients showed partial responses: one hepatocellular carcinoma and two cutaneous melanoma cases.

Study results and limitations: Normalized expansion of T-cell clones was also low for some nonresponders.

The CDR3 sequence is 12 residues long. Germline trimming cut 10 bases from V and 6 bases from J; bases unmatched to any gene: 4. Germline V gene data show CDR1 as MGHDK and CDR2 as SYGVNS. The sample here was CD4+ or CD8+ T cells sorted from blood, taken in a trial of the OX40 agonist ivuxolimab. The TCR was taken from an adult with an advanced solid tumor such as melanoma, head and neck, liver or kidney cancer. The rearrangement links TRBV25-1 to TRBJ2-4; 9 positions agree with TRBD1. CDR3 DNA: TGTGCCATCTCGGACAGGGGAAACATTCAGTACTTC. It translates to CAISDRGNIQYF. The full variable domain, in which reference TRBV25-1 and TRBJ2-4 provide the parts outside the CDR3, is EADIYQTPRYLVIGTGKKITLECSQTMGHDKMYWYQQDPGMELHLIHYSYGVNSTEKGDLSSESTVSRIRTEHFPLTLESARPSHTSQYLCAISDRGNIQYFGAGTRLSVL.